The rows below give T cell receptor beta chains drawn from one sample of a study of glioma-infiltrating T cells. TCRdb re-derived calls from the multiplex PCR reads in MiXCR, one entry per CDR3 protein. The data show 300,000 to 450,000 distinct CDR3 sequences, 41% seen once. Material: glioma tissue, nonneoplastic brain tissue, or PBMCs (not recorded which). The receptor source for this set is a human donor with low-grade glioma or glioblastoma, undergoing nonglioma brain surgery, or in good health (not recorded which). CDR3s include the opening cysteine and the closing phenylalanine or tryptophan. D genes are given only for firm matches. Expanded clones get a size class; other rows say once, few or many, or leave the size out.

- | TRBJ2-7 | TRBV6-2/TRBV6-3 | - | TGTGCCAGCAGTTACTCGTCGGACAGCTGCACCTACGAGCAGTACTTC | CASSYSSDSCTYEQYF
- | TRBJ1-6 | TRBV6-5 | many | TGTGCCAGCAGTTACTCGAACTACAGAGAAGCTTCACCCCTCCACTTT | CASSYSNYREASPLHF
TRBD1 | TRBJ1-2 | TRBV28 | many | TGTGCCAGCAGTCGCCCGGACAGGGGAGGATATGGCTACACCTTC | CASSRPDRGGYGYTF
- | TRBJ2-7 | TRBV28 | - | TGTGATAGCAGTTACTTCGGGGCAGAATACGAGCAGTACTTC | CDSSYFGAEYEQYF
- | TRBJ1-1 | TRBV19 | - | TGTGCCAGTAGTATCGGCCCCCGAGGCACTGAAGCTTTCTTT | CASSIGPRGTEAFF
TRBD2 | TRBJ2-1 | TRBV6-2/TRBV6-3 | few | TGTGCCAGCAGTTACGACCTAGCGGGAGGGCGCAATGAGCAGTTCTTC | CASSYDLAGGRNEQFF
TRBD2 | TRBJ2-1 | TRBV4-3 | - | TGCGCCAGCAGCCAAGAGTGGGGAGGGGATGAGCAGTTCTTC | CASSQEWGGDEQFF
- | TRBJ1-1 | TRBV19 | few | TGTGCCAGTAGTATAAGGGGAGTAAACACTGAAGCTTTCTTT | CASSIRGVNTEAFF
TRBD1 | TRBJ1-1 | TRBV18 | - | TGTGCCAGCTCACCCTGGACAGGGGGCGTTGGGAACACTGAAGCTTTCTTT | CASSPWTGGVGNTEAFF
- | TRBJ2-7 | TRBV28 | - | TGTGCCAGCAGTTTACGCCGCGAGATTGAAGGGAGAGAGCAGTACTTC | CASSLRREIEGREQYF
- | TRBJ2-3 | TRBV28 | many | TGTGCCAGCAGTTCCCCCCGGGGGCAGTATTTT | CASSSPRGQYF
TRBD2 | TRBJ2-7 | TRBV20-1 | - | TGCAGTGCCGAGGGGGCTAGCGGGAGATCCACCTACGAGCAGTACTTC | CSAEGASGRSTYEQYF
- | TRBJ2-1 | TRBV6-1 | many | TGTGCCAGCAGTGAACATCCTTCCTACAATGAGCAGTTCTTC | CASSEHPSYNEQFF
- | TRBJ1-2 | TRBV18 | few | TGTGCCAGCTCACCACAGCCCACGGGACCTAACTATGGCTACACCTTC | CASSPQPTGPNYGYTF
- | TRBJ2-2 | TRBV4-3 | - | TGCGCCAGCAGCTACAAGGGAACCGGGGAGCTGTTTTTT | CASSYKGTGELFF
- | TRBJ2-3 | TRBV4-1 | many | TGCGCCAGCAGCCAAGAAAACGAAGATACGCAGTATTTT | CASSQENEDTQYF
- | TRBJ2-3 | TRBV20-1 | many | TGCAGTGCTGGGCTCATGTGGGCCCGGCTAGATACGCAGTATTTT | CSAGLMWARLDTQYF
TRBD1 | TRBJ2-2 | TRBV10-3 | - | TGTGCCATCAGTGCAGGGGGCAACACCGGGGAGCTGTTTTTT | CAISAGGNTGELFF
- | TRBJ1-2 | TRBV29-1 | - | TGCAGCGGGGGTTATTCTAACTATGGCTACACCTTC | CSGGYSNYGYTF
- | TRBJ2-5 | TRBV27 | - | TGTGCCAGCAGTTTGGGCAGCTTCTCCCAAGAGACCCAGTACTTC | CASSLGSFSQETQYF
- | TRBJ1-4 | TRBV10-3 | - | TGTGCCATCAGTGGGGGCCCAGCAACTAATGAAAAACTGTTTTTT | CAISGGPATNEKLFF
- | TRBJ1-1 | TRBV4-1 | - | TGCGCCAGCAGCCAAAAGGACACCATGAACACTGAAGCTTTCTTT | CASSQKDTMNTEAFF
- | TRBJ1-2 | TRBV7-9 | few | TGTGCCAGCAGCAAGAACTATGGCTACACCTTC | CASSKNYGYTF
- | TRBJ2-2 | TRBV28 | - | TGTGCCACCGGGGCAAAAGACACCGGGGAGCTGTTTTTT | CATGAKDTGELFF